The 2 T cell receptor beta chains below were found in one sample sequenced in a study of T cells in Graves' hyperthyroidism and ophthalmopathy. RNA transcripts gave rise to amplified TCR beta CDR3 regions. With the HTBI primer set, the TCR CDR3 went through a first round of RT-PCR. TCRdb reprocessed the multiplex PCR reads via MiXCR and lists one record per CDR3 protein. The sample holds about 680,000 distinct CDR3 sequences, under 45% seen once. Sequenced: blood. The receptors were gathered from a woman in her 40s with Graves' hyperthyroidism.

The rearrangement joins TRBV7-2 to TRBJ1-3; D remains unclear. From germline, CDR1 is SGHTA and CDR2 FQGNSA. The CDR3 totals 16 residues. V lost 1 base and J 3 bases, leaving 13 bases between the germline ends. The DNA of the CDR3 is TGTGCCAGCAGCTTAGAAGTGGCATCTAATGGAAACACCATATATTTT. It translates to CASSLEVASNGNTIYF.

This sequence joins TRBV6-2 or TRBV6-3 and TRBJ1-1; D unclear. Germline V gives CDR1 MNHEY, CDR2 SVGEGT. The CDR3 is made up of 13 amino acids. V was shortened by 2 bases and J by 4 bases, with 8 bases between the two germline ends. The CDR3 DNA follows: TGTGCCAGCAGTTACCGATATAGCACTGAAGCTTTCTTT. Translated: CASSYRYSTEAFF.